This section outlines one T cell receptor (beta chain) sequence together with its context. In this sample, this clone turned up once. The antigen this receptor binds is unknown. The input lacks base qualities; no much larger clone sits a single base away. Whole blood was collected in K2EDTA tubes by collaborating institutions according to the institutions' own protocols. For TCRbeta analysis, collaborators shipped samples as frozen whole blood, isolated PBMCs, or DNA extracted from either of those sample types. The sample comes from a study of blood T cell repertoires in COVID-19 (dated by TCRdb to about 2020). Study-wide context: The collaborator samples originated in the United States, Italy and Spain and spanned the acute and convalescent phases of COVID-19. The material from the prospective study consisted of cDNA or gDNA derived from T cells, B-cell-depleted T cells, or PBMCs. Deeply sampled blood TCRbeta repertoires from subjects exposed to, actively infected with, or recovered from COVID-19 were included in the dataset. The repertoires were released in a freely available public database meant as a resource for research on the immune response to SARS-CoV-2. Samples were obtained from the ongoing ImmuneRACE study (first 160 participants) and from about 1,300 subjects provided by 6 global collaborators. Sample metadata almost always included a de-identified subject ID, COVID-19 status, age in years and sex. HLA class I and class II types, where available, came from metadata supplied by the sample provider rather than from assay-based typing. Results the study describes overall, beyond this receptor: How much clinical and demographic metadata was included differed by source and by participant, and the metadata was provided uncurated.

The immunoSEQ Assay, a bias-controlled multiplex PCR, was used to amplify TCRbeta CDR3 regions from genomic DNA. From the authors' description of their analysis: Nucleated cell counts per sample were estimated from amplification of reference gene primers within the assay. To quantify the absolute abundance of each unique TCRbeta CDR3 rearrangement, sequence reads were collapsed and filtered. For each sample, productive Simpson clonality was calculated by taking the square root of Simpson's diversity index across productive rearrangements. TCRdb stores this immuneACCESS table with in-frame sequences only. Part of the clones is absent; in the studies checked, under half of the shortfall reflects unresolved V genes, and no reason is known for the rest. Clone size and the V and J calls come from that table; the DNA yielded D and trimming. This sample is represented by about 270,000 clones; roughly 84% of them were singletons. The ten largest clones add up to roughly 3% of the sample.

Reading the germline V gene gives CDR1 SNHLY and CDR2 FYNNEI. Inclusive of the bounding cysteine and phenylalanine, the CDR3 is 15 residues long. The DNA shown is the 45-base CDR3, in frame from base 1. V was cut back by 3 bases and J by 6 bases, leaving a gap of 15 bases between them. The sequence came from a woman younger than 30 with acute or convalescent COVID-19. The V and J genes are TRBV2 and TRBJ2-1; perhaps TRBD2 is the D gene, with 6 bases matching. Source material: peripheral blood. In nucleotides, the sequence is TGTGCCAGCAGTGATGGAAGCGGGTACACCAATGAGCAGTTCTTC. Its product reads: CASSDGSGYTNEQFF. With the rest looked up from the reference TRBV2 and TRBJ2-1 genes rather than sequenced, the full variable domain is EPEVTQTPSHQVTQMGQEVILRCVPISNHLYFYWYRQILGQKVEFLVSFYNNEISEKSEIFDDQFSVERPDGSNFTLKIRSTKLEDSAMYFCASSDGSGYTNEQFFGPGTRLTVL.